This T cell receptor beta chain is drawn from a study of blood T cell repertoires in COVID-19. Turning to the study itself: Nucleic acid was either cDNA or gDNA, and it came from T cells, B-cell-depleted T cells, or PBMCs.

In the authors' methods: Using reference gene primer amplification, nucleated cell counts were estimated. The assay was immunoSEQ multiplex PCR, and TCRdb's table has in-frame clones only and misses some. V and J calls and clone size are copied from that table; D and trimming were computed from the DNA. Among roughly 250,000 clones listed, roughly 90% were seen once. The CDR3 totals 13 residues. Trimming took 5 bases from V and 5 from J, leaving 12 bases between them. Germline-derived CDR1 and CDR2 are SGHAT and FQNNGV. The chain employs TRBV11-2 and TRBJ1-1; possibly TRBD1 for D (6 bases). The specimen was peripheral blood. This TCR was sampled from a man aged 60-69 years who had recovered from COVID-19. DNA for the CDR3: TGTGCCAGCAGCCTTACAGGGCGTACTGAAGCTTTCTTT. The encoded protein is CASSLTGRTEAFF. Using reference TRBV11-2 and TRBJ1-1 for the parts outside the CDR3, the full variable domain is EAGVAQSPRYKIIEKRQSVAFWCNPISGHATLYWYQQILGQGPKLLIQFQNNGVVDDSQLPKDRFSAERLKGVDSTLKIQPAKLEDSAVYLCASSLTGRTEAFFGQGTRLTVV.